This is a list of T cell receptor beta chains from one sample in a study of neurological immune-mediated disorders. TCRdb called the 5' RACE reads again in MiXCR, with one record for every CDR3 protein. Counted here are 55,000 to 70,000 distinct CDR3 sequences, roughly 10% occurring once; the ten biggest clones make up less than 2%. Sequenced: PBMCs. The receptors come from a man in his 60s in good health. Each CDR3 is given with its conserved first and last residue. The D gene is left open where the match is weak. Expanded clones are given a class, and other clones once, few, many or no size at all.

d_call	v_call	clone_size	j_call	cdr3_nt	cdr3_aa
NA	TRBV5-1	many	TRBJ2-2	TGCGCCAGCAGCTTCGACAGTTTAAACGGGGAGCTGTTTTTT	CASSFDSLNGELFF
NA	TRBV10-3	many	TRBJ2-5	TGTGCCATCAGTGAGTCGGAGGTCGGGACCCAGTACTTC	CAISESEVGTQYF
TRBD2	TRBV6-1	many	TRBJ2-5	TGTGCCAGCACGCAGCGGGGGCCCCTTCAAGAGACCCAGTACTTC	CASTQRGPLQETQYF
NA	TRBV9	many	TRBJ2-1	TGTGCCAGCAGCGTAGGAACCCCAAATGAGCAGTTCTTC	CASSVGTPNEQFF
NA	TRBV9	many	TRBJ1-1	TGTGCCAGCAGCGAGGAGGGGCATGACACTGAAGCTTTCTTT	CASSEEGHDTEAFF
NA	TRBV6-1	many	TRBJ1-1	TGTGCCAGCAGTGGATCCATGAACACTGAAGCTTTCTTT	CASSGSMNTEAFF
TRBD2	TRBV28	many	TRBJ2-3	TGTGCCAGCAGTTCCGTAGCGGGGGGGCCCCCAGATACGCAGTATTTT	CASSSVAGGPPDTQYF
NA	TRBV5-1	many	TRBJ1-4	TGCGCCAGCAGCTTACCCATAAATCCGGGGGAAACAACTAATGAAAAACTGTTTTTT	CASSLPINPGETTNEKLFF
TRBD1	TRBV5-1	many	TRBJ2-1	TGCGCCAGCAGCTTGGTAGGACAGGGGGCACGGTACAATGAGCAGTTCTTC	CASSLVGQGARYNEQFF
NA	TRBV7-2	many	TRBJ2-7	TGTGCCAGCAGCTCTAGGGGACAACCGGAGGACGAGCAGTACTTC	CASSSRGQPEDEQYF
TRBD1	TRBV20-1	NA	TRBJ1-5	TGCAGTCAGGGACAGGACGCTAATCAGCCCCAGCATTTT	CSQGQDANQPQHF
TRBD2	TRBV20-1	many	TRBJ2-7	TGCAGTGCTAGAGATCCCAGCGGGGCCCCCTACGAGCAGTACTTC	CSARDPSGAPYEQYF
NA	TRBV7-9	NA	TRBJ1-5	TGTGCCAGCAGCTCGTCTTCTAATCAGCCCCAGCATTTT	CASSSSSNQPQHF
NA	TRBV7-2	many	TRBJ2-7	TGTGCCAGCAGCACAACGAGGTACGAGCAGTACTTC	CASSTTRYEQYF
NA	TRBV5-5	many	TRBJ2-2	TGTGCCAGCAGCTTAGAGGCAGGGCGGGCCGGGGAGCTGTTTTTT	CASSLEAGRAGELFF
NA	TRBV6-1	many	TRBJ1-5	TGTGCCAGCAGTGAAGGCGAAGAGGGTTTAGGGACCCAGCATTTT	CASSEGEEGLGTQHF
NA	TRBV10-3	many	TRBJ2-6	TGTGCCATCAGTGAGTCTGGGGGGACCCCTGGGGCCAACGTCCTGACTTTC	CAISESGGTPGANVLTF
NA	TRBV7-6	NA	TRBJ2-5	TGTGCCAGCAGCAGCTTATCCACGGAGACCCAGTACTTC	CASSSLSTETQYF
NA	TRBV20-1	medium-sized	TRBJ1-2	TGCAGTGCTAGAGATTTGGGGGCTGGCTACACCTTC	CSARDLGAGYTF
NA	TRBV12-3/TRBV12-4	NA	TRBJ1-6	TGTGCCAGCAGCCGCGACTATCCTCAGCTAGATTCACCCCTCCACTTT	CASSRDYPQLDSPLHF
TRBD1	TRBV5-1	many	TRBJ1-2	TGCGCCAGCAGACCGGAACCGGGACAGGGATTCTATGGCTACACCTTC	CASRPEPGQGFYGYTF
NA	TRBV3-1	many	TRBJ1-2	TGTGCCAGCAGCCAAGGGGCGAACACCGCTAACTATGGCTACACCTTC	CASSQGANTANYGYTF
TRBD1	TRBV12-3/TRBV12-4	many	TRBJ2-7	TGTGCCAGCAGCAGGACAGGTTCTTCCTACGAGCAGTACTTC	CASSRTGSSYEQYF
TRBD1	TRBV7-2	many	TRBJ2-2	TGTGCCAGCAGCCTGGAGGGACAGGGGTGGCCCGGGGAGCTGTTTTTT	CASSLEGQGWPGELFF
NA	TRBV6-5	many	TRBJ2-1	TGTGCCAGCAGCGCGTACAATGAGCAGTTCTTC	CASSAYNEQFF
NA	TRBV2	many	TRBJ1-1	TGTGCCAGCAGTGTTCAGGGGTCCCGGACCACTGAAGCTTTCTTT	CASSVQGSRTTEAFF
NA	TRBV18	many	TRBJ2-7	TGTGCCAGCTCACCAAGGCGGGACCGGGCCTACGAGCAGTACTTC	CASSPRRDRAYEQYF
NA	TRBV5-8	NA	TRBJ2-1	TGTGCCAGCAGCTTGGCCTTGGTTAGCGTCCTACAGAATGAGCAGTTCTTC	CASSLALVSVLQNEQFF
TRBD1	TRBV10-3	NA	TRBJ1-3	TGTGCCATCGGGACAGGGGCGACTGGAAACACCATATATTTT	CAIGTGATGNTIYF
TRBD2	TRBV5-1	NA	TRBJ2-2	TGCGCCAGCAGCTTAGGACTAGCGGGGACCGGGGAGCTGTTTTTT	CASSLGLAGTGELFF
NA	TRBV6-5	many	TRBJ1-4	TGTGCCAGCAGTTACTTCCCAACTAATGAAAAACTGTTTTTT	CASSYFPTNEKLFF
NA	TRBV7-6	many	TRBJ1-2	TGTGCCAGCAGCTTGGGGGGAGATAACTATGGCTACACCTTC	CASSLGGDNYGYTF
TRBD1	TRBV5-6	many	TRBJ2-3	TGTGCCAGCAGCTTAATGACAGGGGGAACAGATACGCAGTATTTT	CASSLMTGGTDTQYF
TRBD1	TRBV7-9	many	TRBJ2-7	TGTGCCAGCAGCAACCCCATCCGGGACAGTAGAGGGGGCTCCTACGAGCAGTACTTC	CASSNPIRDSRGGSYEQYF
NA	TRBV5-6	NA	TRBJ2-3	TGTGCCAGCAGGTACCGGGGGTTCACAGATACGCAGTATTTT	CASRYRGFTDTQYF
NA	TRBV20-1	many	TRBJ1-4	TGCAGTGCTAGAGATCGCCGGGGGCTGAATGAAAAACTGTTTTTT	CSARDRRGLNEKLFF
TRBD1	TRBV6-5	many	TRBJ1-6	TGTGCCAGCAGTCCCCGGGACAGTGGGTTACATTCACCCCTCCACTTT	CASSPRDSGLHSPLHF
NA	TRBV3-1	NA	TRBJ2-7	TGTGCCAGCAGCCACTCTTCCGGGATAGGGTCCCTCGGGCATGAGCAGTACTTC	CASSHSSGIGSLGHEQYF
NA	TRBV3-1	many	TRBJ1-3	TGTGCCAGCAGCCAAGAGGCAGCTTTTTTCTCTGGAAACACCATATATTTT	CASSQEAAFFSGNTIYF
TRBD1	TRBV5-6	once	TRBJ2-5	TGTGCCAGCAGCTCGGCCATGGTAGGGGGCTTCCAAGAGACCCAGTACTTC	CASSSAMVGGFQETQYF
NA	TRBV6-2/TRBV6-3	many	TRBJ1-2	TGTGCCAGCCTCCAGGAGGAGAACTATGGCTACACCTTC	CASLQEENYGYTF
NA	TRBV27	many	TRBJ2-3	TGTGCCAGCTCCCGTCACCGGGACCTCACAGATACGCAGTATTTT	CASSRHRDLTDTQYF
TRBD2	TRBV28	many	TRBJ2-5	TGTGCCAGCAGACTGGCAGGGGGACTAGCGGGGAGTCCCCAAGAGACCCAGTACTTC	CASRLAGGLAGSPQETQYF
NA	TRBV25-1	NA	TRBJ2-2	TGTGCCAGCCGGGGGCAGGGGGACATCGGGGAGCTGTTTTTT	CASRGQGDIGELFF
TRBD1	TRBV12-3/TRBV12-4	many	TRBJ1-3	TGTGCCAGCAACCCGACAGGGCGCTCTGGAAACACCATATATTTT	CASNPTGRSGNTIYF
NA	TRBV7-8	many	TRBJ2-3	TGTGCCAGCAGCTTAAGTAGAATCACAGATACGCAGTATTTT	CASSLSRITDTQYF
NA	TRBV15	NA	TRBJ1-2	TGTGCCACCAGCAGAGAGGGGGTGACCCCTAACTATGGCTACACCTTC	CATSREGVTPNYGYTF
NA	TRBV5-5	many	TRBJ1-4	TGTGCCAGCAGCTTGGGCGGGGGCAGAACTAATGAAAAACTGTTTTTT	CASSLGGGRTNEKLFF
TRBD2	TRBV4-3	many	TRBJ2-1	TGCGCCAGCAGCCTCGGTAGGGCGGGGGGTAATTACAATGAGCAGTTCTTC	CASSLGRAGGNYNEQFF
NA	TRBV20-1	many	TRBJ1-6	TGCAGTGCTAGACAGGATCCGGCGGGTAATTCACCCCTCCACTTT	CSARQDPAGNSPLHF
NA	TRBV6-1	NA	TRBJ1-5	TGTGCCAGCACACAGGTGGACAATCAGCCCCAGCATTTT	CASTQVDNQPQHF